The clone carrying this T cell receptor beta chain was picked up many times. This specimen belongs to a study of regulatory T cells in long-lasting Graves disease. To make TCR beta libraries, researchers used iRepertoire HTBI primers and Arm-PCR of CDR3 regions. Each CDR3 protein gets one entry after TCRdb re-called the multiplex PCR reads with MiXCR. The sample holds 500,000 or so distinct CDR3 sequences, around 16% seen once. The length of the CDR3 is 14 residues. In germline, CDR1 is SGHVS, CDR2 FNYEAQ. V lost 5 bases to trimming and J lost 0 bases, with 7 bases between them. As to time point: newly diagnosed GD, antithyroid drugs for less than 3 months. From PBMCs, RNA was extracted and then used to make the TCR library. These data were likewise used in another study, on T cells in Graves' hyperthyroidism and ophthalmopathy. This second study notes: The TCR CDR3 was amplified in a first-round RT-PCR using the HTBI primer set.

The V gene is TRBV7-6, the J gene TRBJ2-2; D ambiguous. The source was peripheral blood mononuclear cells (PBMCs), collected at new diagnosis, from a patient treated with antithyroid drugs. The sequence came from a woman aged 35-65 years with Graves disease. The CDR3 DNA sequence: TGTGCCAGCAGCGAAGAAACGAACACCGGGGAGCTGTTTTTT. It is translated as CASSEETNTGELFF.